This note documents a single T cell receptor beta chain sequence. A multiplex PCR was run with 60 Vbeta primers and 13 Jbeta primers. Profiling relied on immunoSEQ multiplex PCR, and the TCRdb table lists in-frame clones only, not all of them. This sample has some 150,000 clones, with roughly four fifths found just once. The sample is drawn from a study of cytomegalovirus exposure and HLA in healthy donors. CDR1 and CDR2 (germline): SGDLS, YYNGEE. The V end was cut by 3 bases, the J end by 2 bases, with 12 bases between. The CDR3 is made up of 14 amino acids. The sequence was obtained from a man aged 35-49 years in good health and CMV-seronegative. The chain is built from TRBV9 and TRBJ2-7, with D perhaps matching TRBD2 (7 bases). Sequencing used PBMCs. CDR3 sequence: CASSGGGSAYEQYF. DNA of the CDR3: TGTGCCAGCAGCGGGGGGGGCAGTGCCTACGAGCAGTACTTC.